These T cell receptor beta chains were read from a single sample in a study of blood T cell repertoires in COVID-19. The protocol was immunoSEQ multiplex PCR, while the TCRdb copy is restricted to in-frame clones and leaves out a portion. The top ten hold 2.5% to 3% of the sample, which has about 140,000 clones, almost 80% seen once. The sequencing sample was made of PBMCs or T cells enriched from blood (not recorded which). The receptors shown here come from a woman aged 45-65 years who had recovered from COVID-19. The conserved cysteine and the conserved F or W are not part of the CDR3 here.

j_gene,v_gene,CDR3aa
TRBJ2-1,TRBV10-3,AVTGGMGNEQF
TRBJ2-1,TRBV11-2,ASSLASGGGNEQF
TRBJ1-3,TRBV6-5,ASSYQPRDSGNTIY
TRBJ2-1,TRBV28,ASSLSGRVNNEQF
TRBJ1-2,TRBV30,AWAWTGKYGYT
TRBJ2-1,TRBV28,ASSLPDRGYLRF
TRBJ1-1,TRBV3-1/TRBV3-2,ASSYRRNTEAF
TRBJ1-6,TRBV3-1/TRBV3-2,ASSPSRTGHGSPLH
TRBJ2-5,TRBV10-3,AISDWTGGETQY
TRBJ1-3,TRBV6-5,ASRPPTGPNTIY
TRBJ2-1,TRBV29-1,SVSSSYNEQF
TRBJ2-2,TRBV30,AWSVYVGELF
TRBJ2-6,TRBV5-5,ASSLGSAGANVLT
TRBJ2-5,TRBV5-1,ASSLTGTGETQY
TRBJ2-2,TRBV6-6,ASSRRGGGRAPNTGELF
TRBJ1-2,TRBV7-9,ASSRRSFYGYT
TRBJ1-2,TRBV19,ASSTPAGFGYT
TRBJ2-1,TRBV5-4,ASSSGRGTGTDNEQF
TRBJ1-2,TRBV5-4,ASARRGSTHYNYGYT
TRBJ1-3,TRBV9,ASSVGGIISGNTIY
TRBJ2-7,TRBV29-1,SVAGTSGRVSYEQY
TRBJ2-3,TRBV7-9,ASSAGISSTDTQY
TRBJ1-4,TRBV9,ASSTGATNEKLF
TRBJ1-2,TRBV27,ASSSDRVYGYT
TRBJ1-2,TRBV11-2,ASSSRTYYGYT
TRBJ1-6,TRBV30,AWSGDNNSPLH
TRBJ1-5,TRBV7-2,ASSQGRGRQPQH
TRBJ2-2,TRBV27,ASSLPSTGRTGELF
TRBJ2-1,TRBV19,ASSIPYSYNEQF
TRBJ1-5,TRBV7-2,ASSLAGGGGNQPQH
TRBJ2-3,TRBV11-2,ASSRMGLAGVTDTQY
TRBJ2-7,TRBV10-1,ASSASGTYEQY
TRBJ1-1,TRBV27,ASSAGTGKGTEAF
TRBJ1-2,TRBV6-1,ASRITTAINYGYT
TRBJ1-2,TRBV9,ASSVVGGYGYT
TRBJ2-5,TRBV25-1,ASSGTKETQY
TRBJ1-1,TRBV7-9,ASSTSDRQNTEAF
TRBJ2-7,TRBV2,ASSEWGVSYEQY
TRBJ2-1,TRBV20-1,SASSGRTAYNEQF
TRBJ1-2,TRBV9,ASREAGTGQGYT
TRBJ2-2,TRBV9,ASSVGTDGGELF
TRBJ1-1,TRBV6-6,ASRRTGGTEAF
TRBJ2-7,TRBV12-5,ASGLVLGAPADRPGEQY
TRBJ2-1,TRBV29-1,SVAGTSGSVNNEQF
TRBJ1-1,TRBV7-9,ASSRSSGGTEAF
TRBJ1-6,TRBV6-5,ASRSGSPESPLH
TRBJ1-1,TRBV28,ASSLIGTGDTEAF
TRBJ1-2,TRBV27,ASRDSFNYGYT
TRBJ2-5,TRBV5-6,ASSSRTGQETQY
TRBJ1-4,TRBV4-1,ASRPTGGINEKLF
TRBJ1-1,TRBV7-8,ASSSQENTEAF
TRBJ2-1,TRBV9,ASSGPSGGLGNEQF
TRBJ2-2,TRBV7-8,ASSSGSIYTGELF
TRBJ1-5,TRBV6-5,ASSGTVLNQPQH